This T cell receptor beta chain was documented in a study of control samples from healthy donors and cancer patients. This CDR3 has 13 residues. Per the germline V gene, CDR1 is LNHDA and CDR2 is SQIVND (reference sequence). The V gene lost 2 bases and the J gene lost 7 bases, with 9 bases spanning the gap. Data came from immunoSEQ multiplex PCR; TCRdb stores just in-frame clones and leaves some out. This sample has tens of thousands of clones, with approximately 86% found just once. This TCR derives from a man in his fifties or sixties in good health. The source material was blood. The chain recombines TRBV19 with TRBJ1-5, with D hard to call. The DNA of the CDR3 is TGTGCCAGTAGTATAACAGCAAAGCAGCCCCAGCATTTT. Translation gives CASSITAKQPQHF.